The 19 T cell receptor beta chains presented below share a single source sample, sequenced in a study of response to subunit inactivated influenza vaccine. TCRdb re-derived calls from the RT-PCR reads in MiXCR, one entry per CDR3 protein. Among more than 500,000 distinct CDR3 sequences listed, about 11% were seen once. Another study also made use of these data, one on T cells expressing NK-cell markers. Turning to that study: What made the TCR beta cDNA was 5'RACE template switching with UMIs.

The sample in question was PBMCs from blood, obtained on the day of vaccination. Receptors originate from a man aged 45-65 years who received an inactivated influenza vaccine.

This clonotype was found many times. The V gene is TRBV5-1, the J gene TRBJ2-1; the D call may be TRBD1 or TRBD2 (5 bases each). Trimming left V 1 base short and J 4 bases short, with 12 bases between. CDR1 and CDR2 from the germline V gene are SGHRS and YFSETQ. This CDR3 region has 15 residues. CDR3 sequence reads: CASSLLRDGYNEQFF. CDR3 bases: TGCGCCAGCAGCTTGCTCCGGGACGGATACAATGAGCAGTTCTTC.

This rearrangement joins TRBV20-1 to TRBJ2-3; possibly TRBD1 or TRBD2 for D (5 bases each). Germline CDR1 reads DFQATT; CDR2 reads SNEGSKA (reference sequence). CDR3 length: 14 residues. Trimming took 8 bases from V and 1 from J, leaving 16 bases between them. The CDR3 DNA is TGCAGTTCGAACCGGGACGCAGGCACAGATACGCAGTATTTT. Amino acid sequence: CSSNRDAGTDTQYF.

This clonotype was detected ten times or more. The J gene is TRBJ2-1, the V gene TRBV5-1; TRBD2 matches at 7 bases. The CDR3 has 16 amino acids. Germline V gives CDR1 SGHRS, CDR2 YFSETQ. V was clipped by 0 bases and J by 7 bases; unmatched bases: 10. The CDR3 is CASSLVSGKGSNEQFF. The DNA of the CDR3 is TGCGCCAGCAGCTTGGTGAGCGGGAAGGGCTCGAATGAGCAGTTCTTC.

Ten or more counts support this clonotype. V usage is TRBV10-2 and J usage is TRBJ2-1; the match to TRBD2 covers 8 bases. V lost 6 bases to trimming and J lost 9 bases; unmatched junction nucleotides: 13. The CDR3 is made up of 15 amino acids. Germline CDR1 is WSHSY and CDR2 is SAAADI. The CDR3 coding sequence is TGCGCCAGCAGACCGGGACTAGTAGGATATGGTGAGCAGTTCTTC. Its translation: CASRPGLVGYGEQFF.

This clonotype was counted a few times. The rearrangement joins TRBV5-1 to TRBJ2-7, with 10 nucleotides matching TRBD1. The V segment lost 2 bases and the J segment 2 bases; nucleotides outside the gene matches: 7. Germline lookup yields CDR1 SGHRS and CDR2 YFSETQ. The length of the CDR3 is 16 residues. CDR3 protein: CASSLLGQGTTYEQYF. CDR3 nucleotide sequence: TGCGCCAGCAGCTTATTGGGACAGGGGACGACCTACGAGCAGTACTTC.

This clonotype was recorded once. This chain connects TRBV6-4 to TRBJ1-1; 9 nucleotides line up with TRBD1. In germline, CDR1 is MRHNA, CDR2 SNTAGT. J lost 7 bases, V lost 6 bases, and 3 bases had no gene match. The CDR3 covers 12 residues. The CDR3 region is CASRDRGGEAFF. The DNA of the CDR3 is TGTGCCAGCAGGGACAGGGGTGGTGAAGCTTTCTTT.

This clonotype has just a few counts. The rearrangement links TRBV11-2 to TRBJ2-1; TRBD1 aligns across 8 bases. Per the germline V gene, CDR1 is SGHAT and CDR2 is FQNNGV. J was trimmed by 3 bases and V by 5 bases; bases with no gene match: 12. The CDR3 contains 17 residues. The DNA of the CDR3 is TGTGCCAGCAGCCCCGGACAGGGCCGGCGGAACTACAATGAGCAGTTCTTC. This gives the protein CASSPGQGRRNYNEQFF.

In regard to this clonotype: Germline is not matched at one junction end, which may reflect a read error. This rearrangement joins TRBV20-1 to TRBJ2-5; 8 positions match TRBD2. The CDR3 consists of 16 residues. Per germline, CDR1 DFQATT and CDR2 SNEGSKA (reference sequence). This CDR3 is CCARDSKAGVGETQYF. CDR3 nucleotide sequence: TGCTGTGCTAGAGACTCTAAAGCGGGGGTGGGAGAGACCCAGTACTTC.

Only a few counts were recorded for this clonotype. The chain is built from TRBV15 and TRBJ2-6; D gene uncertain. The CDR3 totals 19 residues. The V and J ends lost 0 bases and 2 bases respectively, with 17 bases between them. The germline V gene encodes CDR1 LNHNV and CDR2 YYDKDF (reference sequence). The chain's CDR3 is CATSREGMDSWPGANVLTF. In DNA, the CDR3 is TGTGCCACCAGCAGAGAAGGGATGGATTCATGGCCTGGGGCCAACGTCCTGACTTTC.

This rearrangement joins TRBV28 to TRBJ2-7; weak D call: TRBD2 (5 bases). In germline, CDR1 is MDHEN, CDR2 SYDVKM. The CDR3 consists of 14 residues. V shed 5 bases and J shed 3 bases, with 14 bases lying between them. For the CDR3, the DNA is TGTGCCAGCAGTCCCCCGGTACGGGGCTACGAGCAGTACTTC. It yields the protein CASSPPVRGYEQYF.

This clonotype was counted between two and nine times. The CDR3 region is CASSSRPGDYNEQFF. The CDR3 nucleotides read TGTGCCAGCAGCTCGAGGCCGGGAGACTACAATGAGCAGTTCTTC. The chain couples TRBV7-9 to TRBJ2-1, with D maybe TRBD2 (6 bases). CDR3 size: 15 residues. Germline V gene sequence: CDR1 SEHNR, CDR2 FQNEAQ (reference sequence). V lost 4 bases and J lost 3, with 13 bases in between.

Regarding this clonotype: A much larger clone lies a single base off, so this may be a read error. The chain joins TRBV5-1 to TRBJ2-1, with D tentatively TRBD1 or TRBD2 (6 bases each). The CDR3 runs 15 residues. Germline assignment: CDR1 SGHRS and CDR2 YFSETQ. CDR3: CASSPSRQDYNEQCF. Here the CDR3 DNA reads TGCGCCAGCAGCCCCTCGCGACAGGACTACAATGAGCAGTGCTTC.

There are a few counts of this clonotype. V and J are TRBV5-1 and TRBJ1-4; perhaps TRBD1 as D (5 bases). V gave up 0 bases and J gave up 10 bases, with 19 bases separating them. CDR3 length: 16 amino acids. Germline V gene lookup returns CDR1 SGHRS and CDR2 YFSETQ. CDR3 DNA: TGCGCCAGCAGCTTGGATCCAGGGTCATCTAACAGAAAACTGTTTTTT. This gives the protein CASSLDPGSSNRKLFF.

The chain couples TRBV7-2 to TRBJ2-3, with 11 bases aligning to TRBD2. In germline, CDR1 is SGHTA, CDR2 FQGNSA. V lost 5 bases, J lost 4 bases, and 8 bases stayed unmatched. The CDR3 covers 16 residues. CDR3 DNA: TGTGCCAGCAGCGAAATATTTAGCGGGGGGGCAGATACGCAGTATTTT. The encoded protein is CASSEIFSGGADTQYF.

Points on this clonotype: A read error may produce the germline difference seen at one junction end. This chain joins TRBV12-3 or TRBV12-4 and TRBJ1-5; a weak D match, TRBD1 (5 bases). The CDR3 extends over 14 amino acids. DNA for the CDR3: TGTGCCGGCAGTTTTACAGGTAACAATCAGCCCCAGCATTTT. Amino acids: CAGSFTGNNQPQHF.

The CDR3 nucleotides are TGCGCCAGCAGCTTAAATTCAGATACGCAGTATTTT. This translates into CASSLNSDTQYF. The chain combines TRBV5-1 with TRBJ2-3; D is ambiguous. V dropped 2 bases and J dropped 4 bases, with 5 bases sitting between them. The CDR3 sequence is 12 residues long. Looked up from germline, CDR1 is SGHRS and CDR2 is YFSETQ.

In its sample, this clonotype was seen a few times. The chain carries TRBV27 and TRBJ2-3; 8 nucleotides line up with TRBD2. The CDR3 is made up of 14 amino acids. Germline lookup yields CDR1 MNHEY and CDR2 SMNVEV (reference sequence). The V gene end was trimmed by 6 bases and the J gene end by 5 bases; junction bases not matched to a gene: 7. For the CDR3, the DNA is TGTGCCAGCAGAGCCGGGACTAGGCGAGATACGCAGTATTTT. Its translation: CASRAGTRRDTQYF.

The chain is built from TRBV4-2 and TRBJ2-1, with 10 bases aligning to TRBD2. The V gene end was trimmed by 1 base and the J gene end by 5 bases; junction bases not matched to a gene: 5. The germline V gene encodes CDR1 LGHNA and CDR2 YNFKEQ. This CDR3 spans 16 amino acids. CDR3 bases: TGTGCCAGCAGCCAAGGGCTAGCGGGGGATAACAATGAGCAGTTCTTC. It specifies CASSQGLAGDNNEQFF.

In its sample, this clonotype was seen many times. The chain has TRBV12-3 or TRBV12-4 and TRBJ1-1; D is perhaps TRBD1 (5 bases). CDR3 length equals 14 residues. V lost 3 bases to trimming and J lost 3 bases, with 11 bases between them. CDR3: CASSFSKGYTEAFF. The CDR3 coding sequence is TGTGCCAGCAGTTTTTCGAAGGGGTACACTGAAGCTTTCTTT.